This T cell receptor (beta chain) was identified during a study of T cells after yellow fever vaccination. Whole-study context: When fractions had low cell numbers, they were prepared with SMART-Seq v4 Ultra Low Input.

Regarding the study as a whole: Reappearance after the booster was seen for most primary-vaccination clones, at about 95% CD4 and roughly 90% CD8. Clonotypes shared by both compartments, CD4 and CD8, made up a small share. When the response was secondary, it was weaker but reached its peak faster, day 5 versus 15.

This clonotype appeared a few times. The target antigen is unknown. TCRdb reprocessed the 5' RACE reads with MiXCR, giving one entry per CDR3 protein. This sample yields a few hundred thousand distinct CDR3 sequences, of which approximately 21% are seen a single time; roughly an eighth belongs to the top ten. The CDR3 runs to 16 residues. Unmatched junction bases numbered 10, after V lost 4 bases and J lost 4 bases. The germline V gene encodes CDR1 LGHNA and CDR2 YNFKEQ. Sequencing was performed on PBMCs, taken 15 days after the yellow fever booster vaccination. This TCR came from a man between 25 and 39 years old who received the YFV17D yellow fever vaccine. The chain joins TRBV4-2 to TRBJ2-3, with 8 bases matching TRBD2. CDR3 DNA sequence: TGTGCCAGCAGCCCGCGCCAAGGACTAGCAGCAGATACGCAGTATTTT. Its translation is CASSPRQGLAADTQYF.